Presented here are 15 T cell receptor beta chains from one specimen sequenced in a study of T cell responses to AZD1222 COVID-19 vaccine (dated by TCRdb to the early 2020s). Preparation of the library involved the immunoSEQ multiplex PCR assay. The source is immuneACCESS, and TCRdb retained only in-frame sequences with V and J called. Part of the clones is not carried over; for the studies checked, unresolved V genes explain less than half of this, and the remainder is unexplained. Within this sample are 95,000 to 100,000 clones, with 65% to 85% of them counted one time only. 12% to 15% of the sample lies in the top ten. Read against the paper, the sample's time point label means: about 28 days (+/-7) after the second vaccine dose. The sequencing used peripheral blood, collected 28 days after the second AZD1222 dose. The source of these receptors is an adult who received the AZD1222 COVID-19 vaccine.

J is TRBJ1-2 and V is TRBV30, with D perhaps matching TRBD1 (5 bases). The germline V gene encodes CDR1 GTSNPN and CDR2 SVGIG (reference sequence). The CDR3 is made up of 11 amino acids. Trimming shortened V by 4 bases and J by 4 bases, and 7 bases separated the two germline ends. In DNA, the CDR3 is TGTGCCTGGACAGGGACCTATGGCTACACCTTC. Protein product: CAWTGTYGYTF.

The J gene is TRBJ2-2, the V gene TRBV6-5, with D tentatively TRBD2 (5 bases). CDR1 and CDR2 (germline): MNHEY, SVGAGI. The CDR3 spans 15 residues. V dropped 8 bases and J dropped 0 bases, with 13 bases sitting between them. CDR3 amino acids: CASRSSGPNTGELFF. The CDR3 DNA reads as TGTGCCAGCCGGTCAAGCGGACCGAACACCGGGGAGCTGTTTTTT.

The chain links TRBV5-1 to TRBJ2-3; weak D call: TRBD2 (6 bases). CDR1 is SGHRS, CDR2 YFSETQ, per germline. Trimming took off 0 bases at V and 4 bases at J, with 12 bases between the two ends. The CDR3 extends over 15 amino acids. The CDR3 sequence: CASSLATTRADTQYF. The DNA for the CDR3 is TGCGCCAGCAGCTTGGCTACGACTAGAGCAGATACGCAGTATTTT. Full variable domain (missing parts from reference TRBV5-1 and TRBJ2-3): KAGVTQTPRYLIKTRGQQVTLSCSPISGHRSVSWYQQTPGQGLQFLFEYFSETQRNKGNFPGRFSGRQFSNSRSEMNVSTLELGDSALYLCASSLATTRADTQYFGPGTRLTVL.

J is TRBJ2-1 and V is TRBV6-5, with D maybe TRBD2 (6 bases). CDR1 and CDR2 from the germline V gene are MNHEY and SVGAGI. V gave up 4 bases and J gave up 7 bases, with 14 bases separating them. CDR3 length: 14 residues. CDR3 protein: CASSSGTSGNEQFF. The CDR3 region has the DNA TGTGCCAGCAGTTCCGGGACTTCGGGGAATGAGCAGTTCTTC.

Comments on this clone: Relative to the germline gene, one junction end is altered; a read error may explain this. J is TRBJ1-3 and V is TRBV6-1; 7 bases match TRBD1. CDR1 MNHNS and CDR2 SASEGT come from the germline V gene. This CDR3 comprises 15 residues. In DNA form, the CDR3 reads TGTGCCTGCAGTGAAAGGGGGCCCTCTGGAAACACCATATATTTT. Its translation: CACSERGPSGNTIYF.

The gene calls are TRBV2 and TRBJ2-1; 9 nucleotides align to TRBD1. CDR3 size: 13 residues. Germline loops: CDR1 SNHLY, CDR2 FYNNEI. The junction had 11 bases not matched to a gene; V was cut back by 10 bases and J by 10 bases. The CDR3 here is CANRDRVVEEQFF. The CDR3, as DNA: TGTGCCAACCGGGACAGGGTTGTGGAGGAGCAGTTCTTC.

This clone was seen only a few times. V usage is TRBV19 and J usage is TRBJ1-1; weak D call: TRBD1 (6 bases). Germline lookup yields CDR1 LNHDA and CDR2 SQIVND (reference sequence). The germline V and J ends were trimmed by 4 bases and 0 bases, with 12 bases remaining between them. CDR3 length: 15 residues. CDR3 in DNA: TGTGCCAGTAGTAGGAGGAGGGACATGAACACTGAAGCTTTCTTT. Translation gives CASSRRRDMNTEAFF.

V and J are TRBV19 and TRBJ1-2, with D possibly being TRBD1 (6 bases). The length of the CDR3 is 13 residues. The germline CDR1 and CDR2 sequences are LNHDA and SQIVND (reference sequence). The V end lost 2 bases, the J end lost 5 bases, and 9 bases lay between the germline ends. The CDR3 DNA sequence: TGTGCCAGTAGTATAATGCAGGGGTATGGCTACACCTTC. Translating it yields CASSIMQGYGYTF. Full variable domain (remainder filled in from reference TRBV19 and TRBJ1-2): DGGITQSPKYLFRKEGQNVTLSCEQNLNHDAMYWYRQDPGQGLRLIYYSQIVNDFQKGDIAEGYSVSREKKESFPLTVTSAQKNPTAFYLCASSIMQGYGYTFGSGTRLTVV.

The chain has TRBV7-9 and TRBJ1-2; D is undetermined. CDR3 length: 14 amino acids. The ends were cut back, 5 bases at V and 0 bases at J, with 10 bases in the middle. Germline values: CDR1 SEHNR, CDR2 FQNEAQ (reference sequence). The CDR3 DNA follows: TGTGCCAGCAGCCCCTCGGAGACTAACTATGGCTACACCTTC. Its translation: CASSPSETNYGYTF.

The chain carries TRBV11-3 and TRBJ1-1, with D perhaps matching TRBD1 (6 bases). Trimming left V 1 base short and J 2 bases short, with 11 bases between. The CDR3 runs 15 residues. CDR1 is SGHNT, CDR2 YENEEA, per germline. In DNA, the CDR3 is TGTGCCAGCAGCTTAGCGGGGGGCGAAAACACTGAAGCTTTCTTT. Protein sequence: CASSLAGGENTEAFF. Drawing the rest from reference TRBV11-3 and TRBJ1-1, the complete variable domain is EAGVVQSPRYKIIEKKQPVAFWCNPISGHNTLYWYLQNLGQGPELLIRYENEEAVDDSQLPKDRFSAERLKGVDSTLKIQPAELGDSAVYLCASSLAGGENTEAFFGQGTRLTVV.

J is TRBJ2-7 and V is TRBV30, with D uncertain. Germline V lookup: CDR1 GTSNPN, CDR2 SVGIG (reference sequence). With 5 bases removed from V and 5 bases from J, the gap between germline ends came to 10 bases. CDR3 length: 11 amino acids. Here the CDR3 reads CAWGLANEQYF. The CDR3 coding sequence is TGTGCCTGGGGGCTTGCCAACGAGCAGTACTTC.

The chain joins TRBV7-9 to TRBJ1-2; TRBD1 agrees at 7 bases. Germline loops: CDR1 SEHNR, CDR2 FQNEAQ (reference sequence). The length of the CDR3 is 13 residues. The junction had 6 bases not matched to a gene; V was cut back by 3 bases and J by 8 bases. The CDR3 sequence is CASSLQGDGGYTF. CDR3 sequence (DNA): TGTGCCAGCAGCTTGCAGGGGGATGGGGGCTACACCTTC. Using reference TRBV7-9 and TRBJ1-2 for the parts outside the CDR3, the full variable domain is DTGVSQNPRHKITKRGQNVTFRCDPISEHNRLYWYRQTLGQGPEFLTYFQNEAQLEKSRLLSDRFSAERPKGSFSTLEIQRTEQGDSAMYLCASSLQGDGGYTFGSGTRLTVV.

The chain recombines TRBV5-1 with TRBJ1-1, with D maybe TRBD1 (5 bases). V was clipped by 0 bases and J by 5 bases, with 20 bases between them. Germline V lookup: CDR1 SGHRS, CDR2 YFSETQ. The CDR3 loop spans 17 amino acids. The CDR3 DNA reads as TGCGCCAGCAGCTTGGACCAGCCTGTACCAGGGTGGACTGAAGCTTTCTTT. This gives the protein CASSLDQPVPGWTEAFF.

This clone has a handful of counts. The chain employs TRBV5-8 and TRBJ1-4, with 9 nucleotides matching TRBD1. Germline trimming cut 4 bases from V and 8 bases from J; bases unmatched to any gene: 9. CDR3 length: 15 residues. Germline V gives CDR1 SGHTS, CDR2 YDEGEE. The CDR3 DNA is TGTGCCAGCAGCGGGACAGGGAGTTTTCGGGAAAAACTGTTTTTT. Amino acids: CASSGTGSFREKLFF.

The gene calls are TRBV5-6 and TRBJ2-4; TRBD1 might be the D (6 bases). This CDR3 region has 16 residues. V lost 4 bases and J lost 7, with 21 bases in between. Germline loops: CDR1 SGHDT, CDR2 YYEEEE. CDR3 DNA sequence: TGTGCCAGCAGCCGGCGGACACAATTGGGGGCCAACATTCAGTACTTC. It specifies CASSRRTQLGANIQYF. The variable domain in full, completed from reference TRBV5-6 and TRBJ2-4, reads DAGVTQSPTHLIKTRGQQVTLRCSPKSGHDTVSWYQQALGQGPQFIFQYYEEEERQRGNFPDRFSGHQFPNYSSELNVNALLLGDSALYLCASSRRTQLGANIQYFGAGTRLSVL.